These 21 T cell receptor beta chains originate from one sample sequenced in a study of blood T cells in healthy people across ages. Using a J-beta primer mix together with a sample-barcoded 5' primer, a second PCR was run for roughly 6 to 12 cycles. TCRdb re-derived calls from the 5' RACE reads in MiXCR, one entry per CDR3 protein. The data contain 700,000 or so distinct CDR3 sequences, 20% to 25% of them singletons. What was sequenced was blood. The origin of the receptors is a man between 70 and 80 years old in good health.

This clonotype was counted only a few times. The CDR3 nucleotides read TGTGCCAGCAGCTCACCGACTAGCTTGAATGAGCAGTTCTTC. This codes for CASSSPTSLNEQFF. V gene TRBV7-6 combines with J gene TRBJ2-1, with 7 bases aligning to TRBD2. Germline assignment: CDR1 SGHVS and CDR2 FNYEAQ. After removal of 4 bases from V and 7 bases from J, the junction contained 7 bases not matched to a gene. The CDR3 is 14 amino acids.

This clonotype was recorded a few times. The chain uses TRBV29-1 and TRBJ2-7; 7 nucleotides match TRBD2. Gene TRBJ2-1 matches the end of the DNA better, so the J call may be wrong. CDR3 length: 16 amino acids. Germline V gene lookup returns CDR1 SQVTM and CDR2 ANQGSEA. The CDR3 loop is CSVFLLVAGHYNEQFF. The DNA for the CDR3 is TGCAGCGTCTTCTTGTTGGTAGCGGGTCACTACAATGAGCAGTTCTTC.

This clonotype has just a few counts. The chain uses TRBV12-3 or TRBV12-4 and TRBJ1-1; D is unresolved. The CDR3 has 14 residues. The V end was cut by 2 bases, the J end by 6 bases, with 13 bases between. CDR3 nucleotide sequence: TGTGCCAGCAGTTTAAGCGGGGAACGGGCTGAAGCTTTCTTT. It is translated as CASSLSGERAEAFF.

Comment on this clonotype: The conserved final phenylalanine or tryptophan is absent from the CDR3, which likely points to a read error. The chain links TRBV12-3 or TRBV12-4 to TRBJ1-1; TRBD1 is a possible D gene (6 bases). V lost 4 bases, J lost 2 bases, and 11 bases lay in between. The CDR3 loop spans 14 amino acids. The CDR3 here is CASSSTGINTEAFS. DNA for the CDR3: TGTGCCAGCAGTTCGACAGGTATTAACACTGAAGCTTTCTCT.

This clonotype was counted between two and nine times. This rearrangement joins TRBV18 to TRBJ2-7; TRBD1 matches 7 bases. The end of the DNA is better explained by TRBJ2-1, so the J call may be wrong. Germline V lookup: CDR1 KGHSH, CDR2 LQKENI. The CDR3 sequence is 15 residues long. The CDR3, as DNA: TGTGCCAGCTCACCCGGAACAGGGGTCCGCAATGAGCAGTTCTTC. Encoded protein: CASSPGTGVRNEQFF.

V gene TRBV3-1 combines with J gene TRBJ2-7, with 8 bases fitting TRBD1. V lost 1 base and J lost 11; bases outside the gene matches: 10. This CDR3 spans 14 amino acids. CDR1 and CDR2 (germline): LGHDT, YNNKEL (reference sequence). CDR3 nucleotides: TGTGCCAGCAGCCAAGTACAGGGGACAGGACACAAGTACTTC. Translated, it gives CASSQVQGTGHKYF.

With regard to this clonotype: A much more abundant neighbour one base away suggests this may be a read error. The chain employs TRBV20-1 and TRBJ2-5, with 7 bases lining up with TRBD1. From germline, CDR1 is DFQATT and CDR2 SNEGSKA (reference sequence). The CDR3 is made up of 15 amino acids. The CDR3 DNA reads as TGCAGTGCTAGAGGGATAGGGGGCCGTGAAGAGCCCCAGTACTTC. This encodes CSARGIGGREEPQYF.

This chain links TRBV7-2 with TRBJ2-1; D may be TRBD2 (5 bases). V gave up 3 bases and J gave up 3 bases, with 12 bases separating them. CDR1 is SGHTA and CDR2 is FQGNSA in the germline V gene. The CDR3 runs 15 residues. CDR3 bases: TGTGCCAGCAGCTTGGGCGGGCCCCACTACAATGAGCAGTTCTTC. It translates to CASSLGGPHYNEQFF.

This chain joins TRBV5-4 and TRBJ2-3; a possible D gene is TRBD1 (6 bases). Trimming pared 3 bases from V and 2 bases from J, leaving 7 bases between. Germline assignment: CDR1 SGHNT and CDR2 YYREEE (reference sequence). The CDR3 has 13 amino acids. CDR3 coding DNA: TGTGCCAGCAGCTGGGGGCACACAGATACGCAGTATTTT. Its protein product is CASSWGHTDTQYF.

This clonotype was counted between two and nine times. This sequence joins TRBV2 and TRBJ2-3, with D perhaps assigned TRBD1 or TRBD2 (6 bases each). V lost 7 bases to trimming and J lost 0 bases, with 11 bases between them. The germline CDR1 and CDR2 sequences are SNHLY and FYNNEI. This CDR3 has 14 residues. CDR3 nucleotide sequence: TGTGCCAGCAAACGGGGGCCTAGCACAGATACGCAGTATTTT. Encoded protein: CASKRGPSTDTQYF.

The CDR3 bases are TGTGCCACCAGTGCCCAACAGGGTTACGAGCAGTACTTC. Residues: CATSAQQGYEQYF. V is TRBV24-1 and J is TRBJ2-1; tentative D call: TRBD1 (6 bases). The DNA matches TRBJ2-7 better at its end, which makes the J call doubtful. Germline CDR1 and CDR2: KGHDR and SFDVKD. CDR3 length equals 13 residues.

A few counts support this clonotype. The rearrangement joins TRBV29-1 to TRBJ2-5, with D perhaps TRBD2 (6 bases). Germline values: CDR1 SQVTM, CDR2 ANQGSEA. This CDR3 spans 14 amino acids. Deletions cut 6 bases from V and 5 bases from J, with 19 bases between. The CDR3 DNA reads TGCAGCGTCGAAATGCGACTAGTTGGGGAGACCCAGTACTTC. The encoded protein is CSVEMRLVGETQYF.

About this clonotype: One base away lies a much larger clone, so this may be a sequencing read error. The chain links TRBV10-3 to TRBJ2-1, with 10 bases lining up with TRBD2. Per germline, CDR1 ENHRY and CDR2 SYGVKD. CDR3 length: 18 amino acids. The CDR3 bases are TGTGCCATCAGTGAGGGGCTAGCGGGGGTGACCACCTACGATGAGCAGTTCTTC. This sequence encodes CAISEGLAGVTTYDEQFF.

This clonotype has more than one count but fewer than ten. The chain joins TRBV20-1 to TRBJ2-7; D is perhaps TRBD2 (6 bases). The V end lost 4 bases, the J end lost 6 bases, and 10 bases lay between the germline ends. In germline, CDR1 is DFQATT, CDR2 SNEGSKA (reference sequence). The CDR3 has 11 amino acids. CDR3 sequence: CSAIGGVEQYF. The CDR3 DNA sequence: TGCAGTGCTATAGGAGGGGTCGAGCAGTACTTC.

The DNA of the CDR3 is TGTGCCAGCAGCTTAGGGGGACTAGTGGTGGAGACCCAGTACTTC. It yields the protein CASSLGGLVVETQYF. The J gene is TRBJ2-5, the V gene TRBV7-2, with 8 bases fitting TRBD2. The trim removed 1 base at V and 5 bases at J, leaving 6 bases unmatched. CDR1 and CDR2 (germline): SGHTA, FQGNSA. This CDR3 spans 15 amino acids.

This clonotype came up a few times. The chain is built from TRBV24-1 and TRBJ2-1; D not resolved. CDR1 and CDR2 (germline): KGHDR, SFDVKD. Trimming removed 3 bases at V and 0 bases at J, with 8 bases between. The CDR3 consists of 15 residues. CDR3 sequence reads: CATSDMGSSYNEQFF. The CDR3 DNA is TGTGCCACCAGTGATATGGGGTCCTCCTACAATGAGCAGTTCTTC.

This chain's CDR3 is CSVGQGTDTGELFF. In DNA, the CDR3 is TGCAGCGTCGGTCAGGGAACCGACACCGGGGAGCTGTTTTTT. The rearrangement joins TRBV29-1 to TRBJ2-2; perhaps TRBD1 as D (5 bases). Trimming removed 6 bases at V and 3 bases at J, with 14 bases between. This CDR3 has 14 residues. From germline, CDR1 is SQVTM and CDR2 ANQGSEA.

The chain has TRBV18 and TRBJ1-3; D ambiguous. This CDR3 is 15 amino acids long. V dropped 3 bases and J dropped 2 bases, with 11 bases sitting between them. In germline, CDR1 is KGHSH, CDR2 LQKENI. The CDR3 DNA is TGTGCCAGCTCACCCGGCGGAGGCGCTGGAAACACCATATATTTT. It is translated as CASSPGGGAGNTIYF. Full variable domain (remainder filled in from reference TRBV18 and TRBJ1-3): NAGVMQNPRHLVRRRGQEARLRCSPMKGHSHVYWYRQLPEEGLKFMVYLQKENIIDESGMPKERFSAEFPKEGPSILRIQQVVRGDSAAYFCASSPGGGAGNTIYFGEGSWLTVV.

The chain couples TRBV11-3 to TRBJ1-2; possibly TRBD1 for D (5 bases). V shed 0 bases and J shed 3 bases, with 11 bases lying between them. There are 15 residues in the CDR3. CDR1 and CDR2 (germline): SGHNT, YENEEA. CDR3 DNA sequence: TGTGCCAGCAGCTTAGATCTTGGGGGTGACTATGGCTACACCTTC. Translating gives CASSLDLGGDYGYTF.

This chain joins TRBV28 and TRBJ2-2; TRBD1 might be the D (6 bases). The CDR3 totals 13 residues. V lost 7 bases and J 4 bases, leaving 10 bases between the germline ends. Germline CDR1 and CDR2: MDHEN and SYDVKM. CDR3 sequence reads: CASIVRGTGELFF. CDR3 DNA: TGTGCCAGCATTGTCAGGGGCACCGGGGAGCTGTTTTTT.

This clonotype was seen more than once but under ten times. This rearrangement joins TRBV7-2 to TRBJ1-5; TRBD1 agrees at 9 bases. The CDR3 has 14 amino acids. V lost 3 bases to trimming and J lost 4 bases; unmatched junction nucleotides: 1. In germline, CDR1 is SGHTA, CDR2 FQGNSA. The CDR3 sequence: CASSFDRGNQPQHF. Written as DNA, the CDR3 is TGTGCCAGCAGCTTCGACAGGGGGAATCAGCCCCAGCATTTT.